The entry below describes one T cell receptor beta chain. Here immunoSEQ multiplex PCR was the method, and the copy in TCRdb shows in-frame clones only, minus some. Of tens of thousands of clones listed, around 91% were seen once; the top ten hold 5.5% to 7.5%. This entry is derived from a study of control samples from healthy donors and cancer patients. Trimming removed 1 base from V and 4 bases from J, with 11 bases in between. The CDR3 sequence is 15 residues long. Germline V gene lookup returns CDR1 SGHTA and CDR2 FQGNSA. The source is a man aged 50 or older in good health. Sequenced sample: blood. The chain combines TRBV7-2 with TRBJ2-1; D is possibly TRBD2 (6 bases). DNA for the CDR3: TGTGCCAGCAGCTTAGTGGCAGGACTATACAATGAGCAGTTCTTC. This codes for CASSLVAGLYNEQFF.